Listed below are T cell receptor beta chains from one sample, sequenced in a study of a mutant IDH1 vaccine in newly diagnosed glioma. The protocol was immunoSEQ multiplex PCR, while the TCRdb copy is restricted to in-frame clones and leaves out a portion. The top ten hold less than 2% of the sample, which has 45,000 to 60,000 clones, about 83% seen once. The specimen comprised PBMCs, sampled from a glioma patient treated with radiotherapy, temozolomide or both. All receptors come from a middle-aged woman with glioma. Both conserved end residues are part of each CDR3. The D gene is left open where the match is weak. The size field is filled for only some rows; it gives once, few, many or a size class.

V	J	size	D	DNA	CDR3
TRBV6-6	TRBJ2-1	-	-	TGTGCCAGCAGTTACTCTGAGCGTCCCCCCTACAATGAGCAGTTCTTC	CASSYSERPPYNEQFF
TRBV4-1	TRBJ2-1	-	-	TGCGCCAGCAGCCAAGAGATCACCCCTGTCAATGAGCAGTTCTTC	CASSQEITPVNEQFF
TRBV9	TRBJ1-2	-	-	TGTGCCAGCAGCGAGGACGCTAACTATGGCTACACCTTC	CASSEDANYGYTF
TRBV5-1	TRBJ2-2	-	TRBD2	TGCGCCAGCAGCTTGCCCCGCGGGGGGACGAACACCGGGGAGCTGTTTTTT	CASSLPRGGTNTGELFF
TRBV6-5	TRBJ2-7	-	TRBD2	TGTGCCAGCAGTCCCTTAGCGGGGTTTGGGCAGTACTTC	CASSPLAGFGQYF
TRBV7-9	TRBJ1-4	once	-	TGTGCCAGCAGCTTAGGGGGAGACGAAAAACTGTTTTTT	CASSLGGDEKLFF
TRBV4-3	TRBJ2-2	few	-	TGCGCCAGCAGCCAAGATCGGGGCGCCGGGGAGCTGTTTTTT	CASSQDRGAGELFF
TRBV2	TRBJ1-1	-	-	TGTGCCAGCAGAGACCGGTCGGGAGGGGACACTGAAGCTTTCTTT	CASRDRSGGDTEAFF
TRBV5-1	TRBJ2-5	-	TRBD2	TGCGCCAGCAGCTTGGAGCTGCCGGGAGGGAAGACCCAGTACTTC	CASSLELPGGKTQYF
TRBV6-1	TRBJ1-5	-	-	TGTGCCAGCAGTGGGGGGTTTCGGAGCCTTTATAGCAATCAGCCCCAGCATTTT	CASSGGFRSLYSNQPQHF
TRBV7-6	TRBJ1-3	-	-	TGTGCCAGCAGCTTAGGTTCGGCCAGGGGTGGAAACACCATATATTTT	CASSLGSARGGNTIYF
TRBV11-1	TRBJ1-2	-	-	TGTGCCAGCAGCTTAATGACCGGGGTCGGCTATGGCTACACCTTC	CASSLMTGVGYGYTF
TRBV7-6	TRBJ2-3	-	TRBD2	TGTGCCAGCAGCTATAGTCCCCCTAGCGGGGGGGGAGATACGCAGTATTTT	CASSYSPPSGGGDTQYF
TRBV7-8	TRBJ2-7	-	-	TGTGCCAGCAGCTTAGGCTTTTACGAGCAGTACTTC	CASSLGFYEQYF
TRBV7-9	TRBJ2-2	-	-	TGTGCCAGCAGCTCTATCGTAAACCGGGTCCCGAACACCGGGGAGCTGTTTTTT	CASSSIVNRVPNTGELFF
TRBV7-8	TRBJ1-1	-	-	TGTGCCAGCAGCTTAGGCCTCGGGGGGCACTTTGAAGCTTTCTTT	CASSLGLGGHFEAFF
TRBV5-4	TRBJ1-6	once	-	TGTGCCAGCAGCTACGACAGGTTGCCGGATTCACCCCTCCACTTT	CASSYDRLPDSPLHF
TRBV25-1	TRBJ1-4	-	TRBD1	TGTGCCAGCAGTGAATATTGGGACAGTACTAATGAAAAACTGTTTTTT	CASSEYWDSTNEKLFF
TRBV5-4	TRBJ2-3	few	-	TGTGCCAGCAGCTTGGCCTCGGGGTCCAGGGATACGCAGTATTTT	CASSLASGSRDTQYF
TRBV10-3	TRBJ1-5	-	-	TGTGCCATCAGTGAGTCGAGACAGATCAATCAGCCCCAGCATTTT	CAISESRQINQPQHF
TRBV2	TRBJ2-2	-	-	TGTGCCAGCAGGTCCCGGGGGAGCGGCGGGGAGCTGTTTTTT	CASRSRGSGGELFF
TRBV6-6	TRBJ1-1	-	-	TGTGCCAGCCACCCTAAACTTCGATACTCGAACACTGAAGCTTTCTTT	CASHPKLRYSNTEAFF
TRBV27	TRBJ1-2	-	TRBD1	TGTGCCAGCAGTTTCAGGACAGGGAGGACCTTCGGCTACACCTTC	CASSFRTGRTFGYTF
TRBV27	TRBJ1-2	-	TRBD1	TGTGCCAGCAGGGGGACAGGGTATGGGATGGGGGGCTACACCTTC	CASRGTGYGMGGYTF
TRBV5-8	TRBJ2-5	-	TRBD2	TGTGCCAGCAGGGAGAGCGGGGCGACCGTCCAAGAGACCCAGTACTTC	CASRESGATVQETQYF
TRBV30	TRBJ2-3	-	-	TGTGCCTGGAGTGTACCAGGGAGTATCGCAGATACGCAGTATTTT	CAWSVPGSIADTQYF
TRBV19	TRBJ2-7	-	TRBD2	TGTGCCAGTAGTAACAGCGGGACTTACGAGCAGTACTTC	CASSNSGTYEQYF
TRBV10-3	TRBJ2-7	-	-	TGTGCCATCAGTGATTGGACAGACTACGAGCAGTACTTC	CAISDWTDYEQYF
TRBV7-9	TRBJ1-1	-	-	TGTGCCAGCAGCTTAACGGCGGCGGTCACTGAAGCTTTCTTT	CASSLTAAVTEAFF
TRBV5-1	TRBJ2-2	-	TRBD1	TGCGCCAGCAGCTCAGGGGGCAACGCGAACACCGGGGAGCTGTTTTTT	CASSSGGNANTGELFF
TRBV14	TRBJ2-5	-	-	TGTGCCAGCAGCCAAGGTCTCGGGACTGTCTACTTC	CASSQGLGTVYF
TRBV30	TRBJ1-5	-	-	TGTGCCTGGAGTGCGCAGAAAACGCAGCCCCAGCATTTT	CAWSAQKTQPQHF
TRBV5-4	TRBJ2-7	-	TRBD2	TGTGCCAGCAGCTCCCCCGGCTCTAGCGGGGGCTCCTACGAGCAGTACTTC	CASSSPGSSGGSYEQYF
TRBV4-1	TRBJ2-3	-	-	TGCGCCAGCAGCCAAGATGGAAGTTTGGATACGCAGTATTTT	CASSQDGSLDTQYF
TRBV30	TRBJ1-5	few	-	TGTGCCTGGAGTCTGACGGATAGCAATCAGCCCCAGCATTTT	CAWSLTDSNQPQHF
TRBV2	TRBJ1-1	-	-	TGTGCCAGCAGTGTAGAGGGGACGTCTGAAGCTTTCTTT	CASSVEGTSEAFF
TRBV7-9	TRBJ1-2	-	-	TGTGCCAGCAGCTTACCTACACCCTATGGCTACACCTTC	CASSLPTPYGYTF
TRBV10-3	TRBJ1-6	-	-	TGTGCCATCAGGACGGACTCCTATAATTCACCCCTCCACTTT	CAIRTDSYNSPLHF
TRBV27	TRBJ2-2	-	-	TGTGCCAGCACCCAGGGGACCGCGAACACCGGGGAGCTGTTTTTT	CASTQGTANTGELFF
TRBV29-1	TRBJ2-7	-	TRBD1	TGCAGCGTGGTTGGGACAGGGGCGGCCTACGAGCAGTACTTC	CSVVGTGAAYEQYF
TRBV7-3	TRBJ1-1	-	-	TGTGCCAGCAGACGTCCGTCGGGCCCAGGTGAAAAAACTGAAGCTTTCTTT	CASRRPSGPGEKTEAFF